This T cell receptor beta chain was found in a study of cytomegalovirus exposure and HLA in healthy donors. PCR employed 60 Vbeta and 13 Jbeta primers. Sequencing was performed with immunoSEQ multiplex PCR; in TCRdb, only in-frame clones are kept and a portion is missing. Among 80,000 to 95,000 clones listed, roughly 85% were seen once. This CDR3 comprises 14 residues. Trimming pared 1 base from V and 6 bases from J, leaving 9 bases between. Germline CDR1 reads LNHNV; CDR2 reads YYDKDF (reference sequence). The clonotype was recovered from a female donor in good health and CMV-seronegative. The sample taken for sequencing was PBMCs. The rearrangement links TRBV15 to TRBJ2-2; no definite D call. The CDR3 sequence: CATSRAGSSGELFF. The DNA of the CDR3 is TGTGCCACCAGCAGAGCGGGTAGTTCCGGGGAGCTGTTTTTT.